The rows below give T cell receptor beta chains drawn from one sample of a study of CD4 and CD8 cells across lung adenocarcinoma regions. TCRdb reprocessed the PCR reads via MiXCR and lists one record per CDR3 protein. The repertoire has roughly 6,500 distinct CDR3 sequences, over 40% of them found once; the top ten carry about a fifth. The sequenced sample was CD8+ T cells from the center of a lung tumor. These receptors all come from a female donor with lung adenocarcinoma. The CD4 and CD8 labels of this study may be unreliable. Both conserved end residues are part of each CDR3. A D gene is named only where the DNA matches it firmly. A clone size is listed for some rows: how often the clone was seen (once, few, many), or a class if it is expanded.

d_gene: .; j_gene: TRBJ2-5; v_gene: TRBV5-8; abundance: .; CDR3nt: TGTGCCAGCAGCTTCGGTGATCGCTGTGACACGGAGACGCAGTACTTC; CDR3aa: CASSFGDRCDTETQYF
d_gene: .; j_gene: TRBJ2-7; v_gene: TRBV6-1; abundance: .; CDR3nt: TGTGCCAGCAGTCCCCAGACAGTTCCTTCCTACGAGCAGTACTTC; CDR3aa: CASSPQTVPSYEQYF
d_gene: TRBD2; j_gene: TRBJ2-1; v_gene: TRBV19; abundance: .; CDR3nt: TGTGCCAGTAGTCTGAGCGGGAGTTCCTACAATGAGCAGTTCTTC; CDR3aa: CASSLSGSSYNEQFF
d_gene: .; j_gene: TRBJ2-2; v_gene: TRBV6-1; abundance: large; CDR3nt: TGTGCCAGCAGTGTCCACGCGTCTTACGGGGCCGGGGAGCTGTTTTTT; CDR3aa: CASSVHASYGAGELFF
d_gene: TRBD1; j_gene: TRBJ2-7; v_gene: TRBV4-3; abundance: few; CDR3nt: TGCGCCAGCAGCCAGAGGACAGGGCGCGAGCAGTACTTC; CDR3aa: CASSQRTGREQYF
d_gene: .; j_gene: TRBJ1-1; v_gene: TRBV12-3/TRBV12-4; abundance: medium-sized; CDR3nt: TGTGCCAGCAGTAGAGGGGTTCACACTGAAGCTTTCTTT; CDR3aa: CASSRGVHTEAFF
d_gene: TRBD1; j_gene: TRBJ2-7; v_gene: TRBV12-3/TRBV12-4; abundance: medium-sized; CDR3nt: TGTGCCAGTGGACAGGCTAACTACGAGCAGTACTTC; CDR3aa: CASGQANYEQYF
d_gene: .; j_gene: TRBJ1-4; v_gene: TRBV7-6; abundance: many; CDR3nt: TGTGCCAGCAGTCTAAATCTTTACGAAAAACTGTTTTTT; CDR3aa: CASSLNLYEKLFF
d_gene: .; j_gene: TRBJ2-5; v_gene: TRBV11-2; abundance: medium-sized; CDR3nt: TGTGCCAGCAGCTTAGGTAGCAGCATTGCGGGGGAGACCCAGTACTTC; CDR3aa: CASSLGSSIAGETQYF
d_gene: .; j_gene: TRBJ1-1; v_gene: TRBV27; abundance: many; CDR3nt: TGTGCCAGCTCAATCCACGCGAAGTCTGAAGCTTTCTTT; CDR3aa: CASSIHAKSEAFF
d_gene: TRBD1; j_gene: TRBJ2-3; v_gene: TRBV7-2; abundance: medium-sized; CDR3nt: TGTGCCAGCAGCTCCGGGACAGGGGCCGGCACAGATACGCAGTATTTT; CDR3aa: CASSSGTGAGTDTQYF
d_gene: .; j_gene: TRBJ2-3; v_gene: TRBV7-3; abundance: .; CDR3nt: TGTGCCAGCAGCCCCCGTGGGTGGACGGGCCGGGCCACAGATACGCAGTATTTT; CDR3aa: CASSPRGWTGRATDTQYF
d_gene: TRBD1; j_gene: TRBJ2-3; v_gene: TRBV5-8; abundance: .; CDR3nt: TGTGCCAGCAGCCGTGCCCCGACAGGGGGCCGGACAGATACGCAGTATTTT; CDR3aa: CASSRAPTGGRTDTQYF
d_gene: .; j_gene: TRBJ2-1; v_gene: TRBV29-1; abundance: few; CDR3nt: TGCAGCGTTGGAGAGGATGAGCAGTTCTTC; CDR3aa: CSVGEDEQFF
d_gene: TRBD1; j_gene: TRBJ2-3; v_gene: TRBV6-5; abundance: medium-sized; CDR3nt: TGTGCCAGCAGCTTAGGACAGGGGGGGGGGACAGATACGCAGTATTTT; CDR3aa: CASSLGQGGGTDTQYF
d_gene: TRBD2; j_gene: TRBJ2-3; v_gene: TRBV10-3; abundance: .; CDR3nt: TGTGCCATCGGGGGGGGTCCTAGCGGGGGCCCAGATACGCAGTATTTC; CDR3aa: CAIGGGPSGGPDTQYF
d_gene: TRBD2; j_gene: TRBJ2-3; v_gene: TRBV28; abundance: once; CDR3nt: TGTGCCAGCAGTTCACTAGCGGGGGGGCTTGTAGATACGCAGTATTTT; CDR3aa: CASSSLAGGLVDTQYF
d_gene: TRBD2; j_gene: TRBJ2-1; v_gene: TRBV6-5; abundance: medium-sized; CDR3nt: TGTGCCAGCAGTTACTCCTCGGGACTAGCGGGAGTATCCTACAATGAGCAGTTCTTC; CDR3aa: CASSYSSGLAGVSYNEQFF
d_gene: .; j_gene: TRBJ2-5; v_gene: TRBV12-3/TRBV12-4; abundance: many; CDR3nt: TGTGCCGGGGAATGGGAGACCCAGTACTTC; CDR3aa: CAGEWETQYF
d_gene: .; j_gene: TRBJ2-3; v_gene: TRBV6-1; abundance: .; CDR3nt: TGTGCCAGCAGCCCCAACCCAGAGACGCAGTATTTC; CDR3aa: CASSPNPETQYF
d_gene: .; j_gene: TRBJ2-2; v_gene: TRBV12-3/TRBV12-4; abundance: medium-sized; CDR3nt: TGTGCCAGCAGTTTTAACGAGGTGCTGTTTTTT; CDR3aa: CASSFNEVLFF
d_gene: .; j_gene: TRBJ2-4; v_gene: TRBV11-2; abundance: once; CDR3nt: TGTGGCAGCAGCTTGGGGGGGGGGCCTGTAGACACGCAGTATTTC; CDR3aa: CGSSLGGGPVDTQYF
d_gene: .; j_gene: TRBJ1-2; v_gene: TRBV6-4; abundance: many; CDR3nt: TGTGCCAGCGGAAAAATCGGGGGGGGTAGTGGCTACACCTTC; CDR3aa: CASGKIGGGSGYTF
d_gene: TRBD2; j_gene: TRBJ2-1; v_gene: TRBV10-2; abundance: medium-sized; CDR3nt: TGCGCCAGCAGTGAGACTAGCGGGAGCTCCTACAATGAGCAGTTCTTC; CDR3aa: CASSETSGSSYNEQFF
d_gene: .; j_gene: TRBJ2-2; v_gene: TRBV6-5; abundance: medium-sized; CDR3nt: TGTGCCAGCAGTTCACCGAGCGGACGCCACACCGGGGAGCTGTTTTTT; CDR3aa: CASSSPSGRHTGELFF
d_gene: TRBD2; j_gene: TRBJ2-3; v_gene: TRBV6-4; abundance: many; CDR3nt: TGTGCCAGCAGTCAAACTAGCGGGAGCACAGATACGCAGTATTTT; CDR3aa: CASSQTSGSTDTQYF
d_gene: TRBD1; j_gene: TRBJ2-1; v_gene: TRBV6-1; abundance: .; CDR3nt: TGTGCCAGCAGGGCCGGACAGGGGATCTACAATGAGCAGTTCTTC; CDR3aa: CASRAGQGIYNEQFF
d_gene: TRBD2; j_gene: TRBJ2-2; v_gene: TRBV10-3; abundance: .; CDR3nt: TGTGCCATCAGGGGCCTAGCGGGTGTGAGGACCGAGGCGCTGTTTTTT; CDR3aa: CAIRGLAGVRTEALFF
d_gene: TRBD1; j_gene: TRBJ2-1; v_gene: TRBV9; abundance: .; CDR3nt: TGTGCCAGCAGCGTAGGGGGACAGGGGGCAATTGAGCAGTTCTTC; CDR3aa: CASSVGGQGAIEQFF
d_gene: .; j_gene: TRBJ2-3; v_gene: TRBV7-2; abundance: .; CDR3nt: TGTGCCAGCACGGGGCTGGGTGCCAAAGACACGCAGTATTTT; CDR3aa: CASTGLGAKDTQYF
d_gene: TRBD2; j_gene: TRBJ2-5; v_gene: TRBV6-1; abundance: .; CDR3nt: TGTGCCAGCAGTCTCCGACTAGCGGAGCAGTACTTT; CDR3aa: CASSLRLAEQYF
d_gene: .; j_gene: TRBJ1-5; v_gene: TRBV7-6; abundance: medium-sized; CDR3nt: TGTGCCAGCAGCTTAGGGGTCAACAATCAGCCCCAGCATTTT; CDR3aa: CASSLGVNNQPQHF
d_gene: .; j_gene: TRBJ2-5; v_gene: TRBV7-2; abundance: medium-sized; CDR3nt: TGTGCCAGCAGCTTAGCGCTGGATTGGGGCCAGTACTTC; CDR3aa: CASSLALDWGQYF
d_gene: TRBD2; j_gene: TRBJ2-1; v_gene: TRBV10-1; abundance: many; CDR3nt: TGCGCCAGCAGCCCGGGACTAGCGGGAGGGAATAATGAGCAGTTCTTC; CDR3aa: CASSPGLAGGNNEQFF
d_gene: .; j_gene: TRBJ2-1; v_gene: TRBV19; abundance: .; CDR3nt: TGTGCCAGTAGTTCTCACAATGAGCAGTTCTTC; CDR3aa: CASSSHNEQFF
d_gene: .; j_gene: TRBJ1-1; v_gene: TRBV18; abundance: few; CDR3nt: TGTGCCAGCTCACAGGGGCTAGGTAGCACTGAAGCTTTCTTT; CDR3aa: CASSQGLGSTEAFF
d_gene: .; j_gene: TRBJ1-3; v_gene: TRBV6-1; abundance: .; CDR3nt: TGTGCCAGCAAAATCCAAGGAGGTAACACCATATATTTT; CDR3aa: CASKIQGGNTIYF
d_gene: TRBD1; j_gene: TRBJ1-2; v_gene: TRBV11-2; abundance: .; CDR3nt: TGTGCCAGCAGCCAGACAGGGACTAATGGCTACACCTTC; CDR3aa: CASSQTGTNGYTF
d_gene: .; j_gene: TRBJ2-4; v_gene: TRBV6-1; abundance: .; CDR3nt: TGTGCCAGCATCGGCGGCCTAGCCCAAAACATCCAGTACTTC; CDR3aa: CASIGGLAQNIQYF
d_gene: .; j_gene: TRBJ2-3; v_gene: TRBV6-2/TRBV6-3; abundance: few; CDR3nt: TGTGCCAGCAGTTTGTCAGGGATAGATACGCAGTATTTT; CDR3aa: CASSLSGIDTQYF
d_gene: .; j_gene: TRBJ2-3; v_gene: TRBV7-2; abundance: .; CDR3nt: TGTGCCAGCAGCATTCTAGCAGCATTCACAGATACGCAGTATTTT; CDR3aa: CASSILAAFTDTQYF